In its sample, the clone carrying this T cell receptor (beta chain) was seen a few times. V gave up 1 base and J gave up 3 bases; unmatched junction bases: 7. This CDR3 contains 17 residues. Germline CDR1 is SGHAT and CDR2 is FQNNGV. The record originates from a study of spatial heterogeneity in lung cancer. Time point denoted: blood at routine non-recurrence follow-up after resection. Whole RNA from tumor, nontumor lung or frozen PBMC was sequenced unsorted. Each CDR3 protein is one row after TCRdb ran MiXCR on the 5' RACE reads. The table shows around 110,000 distinct CDR3 sequences, with 12% occurring only once.

This clonotype originated in a male donor with early-stage non-small cell lung cancer. The sequences come from PBMCs, collected at follow-up. This chain links TRBV11-2 with TRBJ2-3; TRBD2 aligns across 10 bases. The CDR3 spells CASSLALSGGRTDTQYF. The CDR3 DNA follows: TGTGCCAGCAGCTTAGCCCTTAGCGGGGGGAGGACAGATACGCAGTATTTT.